The 27 T cell receptor beta chains in this list originate from one sample, sequenced in a study of blood T cell repertoires in COVID-19. Some clones are missing from TCRdb's copy, which holds only in-frame ones; the method was immunoSEQ multiplex PCR. Of approximately 300,000 clones in the sample, 85% to 90% were seen once. Sequencing was carried out using peripheral blood. The receptors here all came from a man aged 25 to 40 with acute or convalescent COVID-19.

The chain carries TRBV18 and TRBJ2-7; 9 bases are shared with TRBD1. The CDR3 loop spans 16 amino acids. Germline loops: CDR1 KGHSH, CDR2 LQKENI. Trimming removed 5 bases from V and 9 bases from J; junction bases left unmatched: 17. CDR3 protein: CASSRGQGFDGKGQYF. The CDR3 DNA is TGTGCCAGCTCAAGGGGACAGGGATTCGATGGGAAGGGGCAGTACTTC.

The DNA for the CDR3 is TGTGCCAGCTCACCAGGACTAGCGGGGGGCGATGAGCAGTTCTTC. It yields the protein CASSPGLAGGDEQFF. The chain recombines TRBV18 with TRBJ2-1, with 14 bases that match TRBD2. The CDR3 sequence is 15 residues long. The trim removed 2 bases at V and 8 bases at J, leaving 2 bases unmatched. In germline, CDR1 is KGHSH, CDR2 LQKENI.

V usage is TRBV7-9 and J usage is TRBJ2-1; D uncertain. Per the germline V gene, CDR1 is SEHNR and CDR2 is FQNEAQ (reference sequence). Trimming removed 5 bases from V and 8 bases from J, with 25 bases in between. The CDR3 covers 17 residues. CDR3 loop: CASSPIYREDSTYEQFF. The CDR3, as DNA: TGTGCCAGCAGCCCAATTTACCGAGAGGATTCGACCTATGAGCAGTTCTTC.

V usage is TRBV18 and J usage is TRBJ1-2; D may be TRBD1 (5 bases). This CDR3 has 13 amino acids. V lost 3 bases and J lost 6, with 11 bases in between. Germline V gene data show CDR1 as KGHSH and CDR2 as LQKENI. CDR3 nucleotides: TGTGCCAGCTCACCCTCTACAGGTCATGGCTACACCTTC. Translated: CASSPSTGHGYTF.

The rearrangement uses TRBV5-1 and TRBJ2-5; 7 nucleotides align to TRBD1. The CDR3 runs 15 residues. Germline V gene data show CDR1 as SGHRS and CDR2 as YFSETQ. V trimming: 0 bases; J trimming: 2 bases; junction bases outside the gene matches: 4. CDR3 nucleotides: TGCGCCAGCAGCTTGGGTCCGGGACAGCAAGAGACCCAGTACTTC. Residues: CASSLGPGQQETQYF.

This chain uses TRBV18 with TRBJ2-5; 7 nucleotides align to TRBD2. CDR3 length equals 13 residues. Looked up from germline, CDR1 is KGHSH and CDR2 is LQKENI. V lost 6 bases to trimming and J lost 5 bases; unmatched junction nucleotides: 6. DNA of the CDR3: TGTGCCAGCTCGGCCGGGACTAAGGAGACCCAGTACTTC. Protein sequence: CASSAGTKETQYF.

The CDR3 is CASSLHSFTDTQYF. For the CDR3, the DNA is TGTGCCAGCAGTTTACACAGCTTCACAGATACGCAGTATTTT. The chain carries TRBV28 and TRBJ2-3, with D hard to call. The CDR3 runs to 14 residues. With 2 bases removed from V and 2 bases from J, the gap between germline ends came to 8 bases. Germline V gene sequence: CDR1 MDHEN, CDR2 SYDVKM.

J is TRBJ2-4 and V is TRBV6-5, with D maybe TRBD1 (6 bases). The germline V gene has CDR1 MNHEY and CDR2 SVGAGI. Between the trimmed V and J ends, which lost 6 bases and 1 base, there was a span of 10 bases. The CDR3 is 14 residues long. The CDR3, as DNA: TGTGCCAGCAGAACTCAGGGGGCCAAAAACATTCAGTACTTC. This codes for CASRTQGAKNIQYF.

The chain joins TRBV4-1 to TRBJ1-1; D is ambiguous. Trimming took off 0 bases at V and 5 bases at J, with 10 bases between the two ends. The germline CDR1 and CDR2 sequences are MGHRA and YSYEKL. This CDR3 comprises 14 residues. CDR3 in DNA: TGCGCCAGCAGCCAAGAGAGGGAGGAAACTGAAGCTTTCTTT. Its protein is CASSQEREETEAFF.

This clone has a single count. The chain is built from TRBV6-2 or TRBV6-3 and TRBJ2-7; D gene uncertain. Per the germline V gene, CDR1 is MNHEY and CDR2 is SVGEGT. The V end lost 4 bases, the J end lost 3 bases, and 7 bases lay between the germline ends. The CDR3 spans 12 residues. This chain's CDR3 is CASSFENYEQYF. The CDR3 bases are TGTGCCAGCAGTTTCGAGAACTACGAGCAGTACTTC.

CDR3 DNA sequence: TGTGCCAGCAGTTTCTCACGGCGGGGGGTACCCTACGAGCAGTACTTC. As protein: CASSFSRRGVPYEQYF. The chain recombines TRBV28 with TRBJ2-7, with TRBD2 matching over 8 bases. V lost 3 bases to trimming and J lost 2 bases; unmatched junction nucleotides: 9. The CDR3 spans 16 residues. Germline V gene lookup returns CDR1 MDHEN and CDR2 SYDVKM.

This chain links TRBV3-1 (or the pseudogene TRBV3-2) with TRBJ1-1; tentative D call: TRBD1 (6 bases). Germline CDR1 reads LGHDT; CDR2 reads YNNKEL (reference sequence). The length of the CDR3 is 15 residues. With 4 bases removed from V and 9 bases from J, the gap between germline ends came to 21 bases. CDR3 sequence (DNA): TGTGCCAGCAGCCTCGACAGGATCTCCCTACCTCAAGCTTTCTTT. This gives the protein CASSLDRISLPQAFF.

The chain has TRBV19 and TRBJ1-6, with unresolved D. With 1 base removed from V and 7 bases from J, the gap between germline ends came to 14 bases. There are 16 residues in the CDR3. In germline, CDR1 is LNHDA, CDR2 SQIVND (reference sequence). The CDR3 loop reads CASSIGRTPTNSPLHF. CDR3 DNA sequence: TGTGCCAGTAGTATAGGGAGGACTCCAACCAATTCACCCCTCCACTTT.

This clone appeared a few times. V is TRBV19 and J is TRBJ1-5, with D possibly TRBD1 on 5 matching bases. The CDR3 covers 15 residues. Trimming removed 3 bases at V and 4 bases at J, with 13 bases between. Germline lookup yields CDR1 LNHDA and CDR2 SQIVND (reference sequence). The CDR3: CASSIRVFGNQPQHF. The DNA for the CDR3 is TGTGCCAGTAGTATCAGGGTTTTCGGAAATCAGCCCCAGCATTTT.

The CDR3, as DNA: TGTGCCAGCAGCCCCGAGCGGGGTTCCCCCAGATTGCGTGAGCAGTACTTC. Translation: CASSPERGSPRLREQYF. This chain connects TRBV3-1 (or the pseudogene TRBV3-2) to TRBJ2-7; 7 bases agree with TRBD2. J gave up 7 bases and V 4 bases, and 19 bases lay outside the gene matches. The CDR3 loop spans 17 amino acids. CDR1 and CDR2 from the germline V gene are LGHDT and YNNKEL (reference sequence).

The chain couples TRBV7-9 to TRBJ2-2; weak D call: TRBD1 (5 bases). The CDR3 is made up of 15 amino acids. Germline assignment: CDR1 SEHNR and CDR2 FQNEAQ (reference sequence). V lost 5 bases and J lost 4, with 14 bases in between. Here the CDR3 reads CASSPSQGITGELFF. In DNA, the CDR3 is TGTGCCAGCAGCCCAAGCCAGGGAATCACCGGGGAGCTGTTTTTT. Full variable domain (missing parts from reference TRBV7-9 and TRBJ2-2): DTGVSQNPRHKITKRGQNVTFRCDPISEHNRLYWYRQTLGQGPEFLTYFQNEAQLEKSRLLSDRFSAERPKGSFSTLEIQRTEQGDSAMYLCASSPSQGITGELFFGEGSRLTVL.

This chain connects TRBV5-1 to TRBJ1-1; 8 nucleotides align to TRBD1. Per the germline V gene, CDR1 is SGHRS and CDR2 is YFSETQ. This CDR3 is 18 amino acids long. The junction had 11 bases not matched to a gene; V was cut back by 1 base and J by 0 bases. The CDR3 here is CASSLMDRAYGMNTEAFF. The CDR3 DNA follows: TGCGCCAGCAGCTTGATGGACAGGGCGTACGGAATGAACACTGAAGCTTTCTTT.

The J gene is TRBJ1-3, the V gene TRBV29-1; 7 bases align to TRBD1. V was pared by 7 bases and J by 0 bases, with 6 bases of the junction left unmatched. CDR1 SQVTM and CDR2 ANQGSEA come from the germline V gene. The CDR3 sequence is 14 residues long. The DNA of the CDR3 is TGCAGCGCCGGGGACAGCAGCTCTGGAAACACCATATATTTT. Residues: CSAGDSSSGNTIYF.

The V gene is TRBV24-1, the J gene TRBJ2-2; D may be TRBD1 (6 bases). Per the germline V gene, CDR1 is KGHDR and CDR2 is SFDVKD. The CDR3 has 15 amino acids. The ends were cut back, 3 bases at V and 2 bases at J, with 9 bases in the middle. The CDR3: CATSDPRGNTGELFF. CDR3 nucleotides: TGTGCCACCAGTGATCCCAGGGGAAACACCGGGGAGCTGTTTTTT.

The chain has TRBV7-9 and TRBJ1-1; no clear D gene. The germline CDR1 and CDR2 sequences are SEHNR and FQNEAQ (reference sequence). The V and J ends lost 2 bases and 6 bases respectively, with 22 bases between them. The CDR3 is 17 amino acids. DNA of the CDR3: TGTGCCAGCAGCTTATCACGGGCGGGCGGACGCGAGGCTGAAGCTTTCTTT. Translation: CASSLSRAGGREAEAFF.

This sequence joins TRBV5-1 and TRBJ1-2; 7 bases fit TRBD1. In germline, CDR1 is SGHRS, CDR2 YFSETQ. V dropped 6 bases and J dropped 3; count of bases not matched to a gene: 5. The CDR3 has 13 residues. The CDR3 loop is CASTLTGDYGYTF. The CDR3 DNA follows: TGCGCCAGCACCCTAACAGGGGACTATGGCTACACCTTC.

V and J are TRBV5-6 and TRBJ1-4; a possible D gene is TRBD1 (6 bases). This CDR3 region has 15 residues. V dropped 2 bases and J dropped 7 bases, with 15 bases sitting between them. CDR1 is SGHDT and CDR2 is YYEEEE in the germline V gene. CDR3 amino acids: CASSFQGQLVEKLFF. The CDR3 DNA reads as TGTGCCAGCAGCTTCCAGGGGCAACTCGTTGAAAAACTGTTTTTT.

The sample holds a few counts of this clone. The gene calls are TRBV6-5 and TRBJ1-5; 8 nucleotides align to TRBD1. The V gene's germline CDR1 is MNHEY and CDR2 SVGAGI. V lost 6 bases to trimming and J lost 7 bases; unmatched junction nucleotides: 11. The CDR3 contains 15 residues. The CDR3 DNA follows: TGTGCCAGCAGGCGGAGTCAGGGGGCTTACCAGCCCCAGCATTTT. As protein: CASRRSQGAYQPQHF.

This chain joins TRBV6-5 and TRBJ1-1; D gene ambiguous. Trimming took off 0 bases at V and 1 base at J, with 9 bases between the two ends. Germline CDR1 reads MNHEY; CDR2 reads SVGAGI. This CDR3 has 15 amino acids. CDR3 in amino acids: CASSYSMYRNTEAFF. The CDR3 bases are TGTGCCAGCAGTTACTCGATGTACAGGAACACTGAAGCTTTCTTT.

V and J are TRBV28 and TRBJ2-1, with 11 bases that match TRBD2. Germline-derived CDR1 and CDR2 are MDHEN and SYDVKM. The V and J ends lost 7 bases and 9 bases, in that order; junction bases with no gene match: 11. The CDR3 consists of 15 residues. CDR3 in amino acids: CASTIPSGRSGEQFF. For the CDR3, the DNA is TGTGCCAGCACCATTCCTAGCGGGAGGTCCGGTGAGCAGTTCTTC. Complete variable domain (other parts from reference TRBV28 and TRBJ2-1): DVKVTQSSRYLVKRTGEKVFLECVQDMDHENMFWYRQDPGLGLRLIYFSYDVKMKEKGDIPEGYSVSREKKERFSLILESASTNQTSMYLCASTIPSGRSGEQFFGPGTRLTVL.

This sequence joins TRBV27 and TRBJ1-2; unclear D gene. This CDR3 has 14 residues. The V gene's germline CDR1 is MNHEY and CDR2 SMNVEV (reference sequence). Trimming took 5 bases from V and 5 from J, leaving 15 bases between them. The CDR3 DNA is TGTGCCAGCAGTGGAACGGGGAGTACGTATGGCTACACCTTC. Its protein product is CASSGTGSTYGYTF.

CDR3 region: CASSLNPGITGELFF. Written as DNA, the CDR3 is TGTGCCAGCAGCTTAAATCCGGGAATCACCGGGGAGCTGTTTTTT. This chain links TRBV7-3 with TRBJ2-2, with a possible D match to TRBD2 (5 bases). The V gene's germline CDR1 is SGHTA and CDR2 FQGTGA. The CDR3 spans 15 residues. Trimming took 1 base from V and 4 from J, leaving 10 bases between them. Drawing the rest from reference TRBV7-3 and TRBJ2-2, the complete variable domain is GAGVSQTPSNKVTEKGKYVELRCDPISGHTALYWYRQSLGQGPEFLIYFQGTGAADDSGLPNDRFFAVRPEGSVSTLKIQRTERGDSAVYLCASSLNPGITGELFFGEGSRLTVL.